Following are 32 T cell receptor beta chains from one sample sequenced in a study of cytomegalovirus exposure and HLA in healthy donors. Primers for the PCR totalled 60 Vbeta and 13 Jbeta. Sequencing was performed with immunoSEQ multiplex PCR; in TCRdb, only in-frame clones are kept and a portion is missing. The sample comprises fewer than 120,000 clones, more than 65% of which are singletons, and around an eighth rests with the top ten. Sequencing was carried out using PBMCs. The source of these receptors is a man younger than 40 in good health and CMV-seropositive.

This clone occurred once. CDR3 DNA sequence: TGCGCCAGCAGCCAGGGCTGGACGGACTTTAATGAAAAACTGTTTTTT. It is translated as CASSQGWTDFNEKLFF. The chain couples TRBV4-3 to TRBJ1-4, with D hard to call. The V gene lost 3 bases and the J gene lost 4 bases, with 15 bases spanning the gap. This CDR3 is built from 16 residues. The germline V gene encodes CDR1 LGHNA and CDR2 YSLEER.

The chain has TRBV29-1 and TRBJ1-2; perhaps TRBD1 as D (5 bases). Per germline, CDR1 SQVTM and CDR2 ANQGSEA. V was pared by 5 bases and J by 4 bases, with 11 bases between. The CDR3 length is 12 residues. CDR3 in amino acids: CSVRARVYGYTF. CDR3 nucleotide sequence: TGCAGCGTTAGGGCCAGGGTCTATGGCTACACCTTC.

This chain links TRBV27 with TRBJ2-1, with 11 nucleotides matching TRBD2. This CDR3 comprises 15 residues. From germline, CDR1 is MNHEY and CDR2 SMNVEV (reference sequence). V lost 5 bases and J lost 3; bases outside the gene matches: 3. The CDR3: CASSVAGGGYNEQFF. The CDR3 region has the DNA TGTGCCAGCAGTGTAGCGGGGGGGGGCTACAATGAGCAGTTCTTC.

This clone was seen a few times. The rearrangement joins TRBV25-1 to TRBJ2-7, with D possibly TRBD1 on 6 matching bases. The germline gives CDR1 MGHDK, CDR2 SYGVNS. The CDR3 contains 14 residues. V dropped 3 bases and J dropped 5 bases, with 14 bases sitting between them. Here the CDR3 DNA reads TGTGCCAGCAGTGAGGCAGGGGTATTACACGAGCAGTACTTC. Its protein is CASSEAGVLHEQYF.

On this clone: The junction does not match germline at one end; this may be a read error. The CDR3 loop reads CAGSKDRTQAVYGYTF. CDR3 in DNA: TGTGCCGGCAGCAAGGACAGGACGCAGGCCGTCTATGGCTACACCTTC. The rearrangement links TRBV13 to TRBJ1-2; TRBD1 aligns across 7 bases. The CDR3 length is 16 residues. The germline gives CDR1 PRHDT, CDR2 FYEKMQ (reference sequence).

The CDR3 loop reads CAISTGTGYYEQYF. CDR3 DNA: TGTGCCATCAGCACCGGGACAGGGTACTACGAGCAGTACTTC. The chain combines TRBV10-3 with TRBJ2-7; 9 bases map to TRBD1. The ends lost 6 bases at V and 3 bases at J; junction bases unmatched: 6. Germline V gene lookup returns CDR1 ENHRY and CDR2 SYGVKD. This CDR3 is built from 14 residues.

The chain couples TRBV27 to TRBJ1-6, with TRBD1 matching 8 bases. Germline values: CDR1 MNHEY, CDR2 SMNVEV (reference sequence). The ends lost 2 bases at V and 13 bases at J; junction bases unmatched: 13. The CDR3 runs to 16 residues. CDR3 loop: CASSLLSTGVISPLHF. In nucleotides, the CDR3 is TGTGCCAGCAGTTTACTGTCGACAGGGGTAATTTCCCCCCTCCACTTT.

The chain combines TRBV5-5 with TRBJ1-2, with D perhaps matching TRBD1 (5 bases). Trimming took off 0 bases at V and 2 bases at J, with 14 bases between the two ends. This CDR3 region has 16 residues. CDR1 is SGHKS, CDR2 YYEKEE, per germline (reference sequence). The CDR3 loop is CASSLGRGYKNYGYTF. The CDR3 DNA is TGTGCCAGCAGCTTGGGGAGGGGCTACAAAAACTATGGCTACACCTTC.

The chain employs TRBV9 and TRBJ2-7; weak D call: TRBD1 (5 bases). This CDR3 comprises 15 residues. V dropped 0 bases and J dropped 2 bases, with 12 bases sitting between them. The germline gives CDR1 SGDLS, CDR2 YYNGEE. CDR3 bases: TGTGCCAGCAGCGTAGAGTTGGGGCCAGCCTACGAGCAGTACTTC. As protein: CASSVELGPAYEQYF.

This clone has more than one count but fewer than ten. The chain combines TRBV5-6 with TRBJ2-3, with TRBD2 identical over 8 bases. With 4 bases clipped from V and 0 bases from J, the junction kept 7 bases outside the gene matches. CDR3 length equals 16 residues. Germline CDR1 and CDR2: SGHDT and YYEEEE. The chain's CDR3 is CASSIRAGGSTDTQYF. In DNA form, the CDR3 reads TGTGCCAGCAGCATACGTGCGGGGGGTAGCACAGATACGCAGTATTTT.

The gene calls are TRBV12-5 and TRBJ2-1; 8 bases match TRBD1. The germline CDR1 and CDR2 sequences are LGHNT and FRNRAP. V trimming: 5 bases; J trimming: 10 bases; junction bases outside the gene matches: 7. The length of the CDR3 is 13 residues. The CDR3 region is CASGGDRGGEQFF. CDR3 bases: TGTGCTAGTGGTGGAGACAGGGGAGGCGAGCAGTTCTTC.

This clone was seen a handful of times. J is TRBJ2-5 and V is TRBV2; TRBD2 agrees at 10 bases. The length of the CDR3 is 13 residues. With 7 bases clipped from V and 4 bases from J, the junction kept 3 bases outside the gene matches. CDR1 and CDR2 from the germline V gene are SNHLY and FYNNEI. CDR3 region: CASKRGGLETQYF. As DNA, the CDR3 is TGTGCCAGCAAGCGGGGGGGCTTAGAGACCCAGTACTTC.

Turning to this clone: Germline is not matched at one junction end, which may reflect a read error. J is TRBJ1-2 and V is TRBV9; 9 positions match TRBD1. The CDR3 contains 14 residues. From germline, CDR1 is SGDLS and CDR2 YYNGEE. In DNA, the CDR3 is TGTGCCAGCAGGGTAGGGGACAGGGCTAACGGCTACACCTTC. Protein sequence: CASRVGDRANGYTF.

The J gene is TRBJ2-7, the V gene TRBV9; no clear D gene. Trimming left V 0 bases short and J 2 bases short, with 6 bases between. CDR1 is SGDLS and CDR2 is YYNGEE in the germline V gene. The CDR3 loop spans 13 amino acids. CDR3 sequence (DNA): TGTGCCAGCAGCGTAGGCAGTGCCTACGAGCAGTACTTC. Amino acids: CASSVGSAYEQYF.

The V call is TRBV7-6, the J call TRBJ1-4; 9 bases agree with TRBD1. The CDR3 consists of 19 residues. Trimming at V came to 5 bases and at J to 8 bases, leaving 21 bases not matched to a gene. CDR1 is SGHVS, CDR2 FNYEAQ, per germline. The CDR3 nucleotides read TGTGCCAGCAGCGGTCAACCCCGGGACAGGGAAAAGCCCTACGAAAAACTGTTTTTT. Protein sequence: CASSGQPRDREKPYEKLFF.

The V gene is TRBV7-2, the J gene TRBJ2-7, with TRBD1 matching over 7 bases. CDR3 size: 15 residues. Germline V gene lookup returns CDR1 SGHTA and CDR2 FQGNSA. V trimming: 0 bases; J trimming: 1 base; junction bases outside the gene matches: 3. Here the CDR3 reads CASSLASGGSYEQYF. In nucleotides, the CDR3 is TGTGCCAGCAGCTTAGCATCAGGGGGTTCCTACGAGCAGTACTTC.

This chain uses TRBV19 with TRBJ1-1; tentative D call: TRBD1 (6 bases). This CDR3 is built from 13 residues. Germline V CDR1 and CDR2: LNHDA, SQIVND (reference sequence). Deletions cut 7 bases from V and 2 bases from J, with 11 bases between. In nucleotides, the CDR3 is TGTGCCAGTAACGGACAGAAAAACACTGAAGCTTTCTTT. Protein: CASNGQKNTEAFF.

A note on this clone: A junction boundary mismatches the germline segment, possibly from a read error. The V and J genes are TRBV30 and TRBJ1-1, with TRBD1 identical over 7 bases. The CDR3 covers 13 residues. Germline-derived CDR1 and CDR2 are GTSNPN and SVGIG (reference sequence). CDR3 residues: CAWDRARNAEAFF. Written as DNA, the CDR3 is TGTGCCTGGGACAGGGCTCGGAACGCTGAAGCTTTCTTT.

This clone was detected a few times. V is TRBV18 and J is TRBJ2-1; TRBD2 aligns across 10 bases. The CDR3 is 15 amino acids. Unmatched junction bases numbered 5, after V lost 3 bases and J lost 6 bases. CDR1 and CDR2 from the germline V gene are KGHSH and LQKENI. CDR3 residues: CASSPGLATLNEQFF. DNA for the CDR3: TGTGCCAGCTCACCGGGACTAGCGACTCTCAATGAGCAGTTCTTC.

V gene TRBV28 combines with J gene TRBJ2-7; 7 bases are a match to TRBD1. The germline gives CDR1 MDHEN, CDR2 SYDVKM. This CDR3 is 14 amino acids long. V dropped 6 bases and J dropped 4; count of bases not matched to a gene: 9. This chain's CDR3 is CASSHGTAGYEQYF. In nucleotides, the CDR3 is TGTGCCAGCAGCCACGGGACAGCCGGATACGAGCAGTACTTC. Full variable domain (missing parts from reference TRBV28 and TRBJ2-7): DVKVTQSSRYLVKRTGEKVFLECVQDMDHENMFWYRQDPGLGLRLIYFSYDVKMKEKGDIPEGYSVSREKKERFSLILESASTNQTSMYLCASSHGTAGYEQYFGPGTRLTVT.

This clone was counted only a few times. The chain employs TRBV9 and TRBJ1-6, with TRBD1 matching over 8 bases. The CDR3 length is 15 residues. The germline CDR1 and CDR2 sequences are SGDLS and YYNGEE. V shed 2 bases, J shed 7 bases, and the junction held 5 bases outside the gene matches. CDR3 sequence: CASSVGQGLNSPLHF. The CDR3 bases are TGTGCCAGCAGCGTCGGACAGGGCCTGAATTCACCCCTCCACTTT.

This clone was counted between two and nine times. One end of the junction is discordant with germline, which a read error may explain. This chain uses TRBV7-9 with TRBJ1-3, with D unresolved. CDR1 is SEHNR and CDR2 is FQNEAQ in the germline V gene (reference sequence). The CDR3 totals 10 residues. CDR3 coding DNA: TGTTCCAGCAGCTTATCCGGGATATATTTT. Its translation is CSSSLSGIYF.

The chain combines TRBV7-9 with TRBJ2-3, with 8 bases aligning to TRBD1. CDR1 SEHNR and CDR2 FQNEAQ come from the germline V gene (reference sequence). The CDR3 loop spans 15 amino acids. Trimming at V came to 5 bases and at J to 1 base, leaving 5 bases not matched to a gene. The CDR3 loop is CASSIPGGRTDTQYF. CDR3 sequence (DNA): TGTGCCAGCAGCATACCAGGGGGCCGCACAGATACGCAGTATTTT. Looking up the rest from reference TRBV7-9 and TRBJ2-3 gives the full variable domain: DTGVSQNPRHKITKRGQNVTFRCDPISEHNRLYWYRQTLGQGPEFLTYFQNEAQLEKSRLLSDRFSAERPKGSFSTLEIQRTEQGDSAMYLCASSIPGGRTDTQYFGPGTRLTVL.

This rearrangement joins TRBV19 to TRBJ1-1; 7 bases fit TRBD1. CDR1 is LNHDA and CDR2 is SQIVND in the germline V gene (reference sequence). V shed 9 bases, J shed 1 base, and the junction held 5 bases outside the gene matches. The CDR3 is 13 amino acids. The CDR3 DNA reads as TGTGCCAGCAGGGGACAGCAGAACACTGAAGCTTTCTTT. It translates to CASRGQQNTEAFF.

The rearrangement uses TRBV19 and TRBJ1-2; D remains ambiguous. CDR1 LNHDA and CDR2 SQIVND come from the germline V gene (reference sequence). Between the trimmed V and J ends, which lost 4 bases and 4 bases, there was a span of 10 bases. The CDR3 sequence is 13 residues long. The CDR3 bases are TGTGCCAGTAGTACCGTGCAGGTCTATGGCTACACCTTC. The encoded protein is CASSTVQVYGYTF.

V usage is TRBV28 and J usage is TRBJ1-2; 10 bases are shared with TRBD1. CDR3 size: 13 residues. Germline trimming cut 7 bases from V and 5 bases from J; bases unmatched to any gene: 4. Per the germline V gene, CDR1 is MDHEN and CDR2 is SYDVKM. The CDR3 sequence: CASTGTGEYGYTF. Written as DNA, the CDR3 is TGTGCCAGCACCGGGACAGGGGAGTATGGCTACACCTTC.

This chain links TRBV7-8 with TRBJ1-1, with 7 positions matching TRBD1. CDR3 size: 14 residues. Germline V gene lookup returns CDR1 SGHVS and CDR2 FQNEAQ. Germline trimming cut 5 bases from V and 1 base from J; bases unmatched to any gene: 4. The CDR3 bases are TGTGCCAGCAGCGTCGGGACAGCGAACACTGAAGCTTTCTTT. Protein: CASSVGTANTEAFF. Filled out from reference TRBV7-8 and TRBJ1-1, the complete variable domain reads GAGVSQSPRYKVAKRGQDVALRCDPISGHVSLFWYQQALGQGPEFLTYFQNEAQLDKSGLPSDRFFAERPEGSVSTLKIQRTQQEDSAVYLCASSVGTANTEAFFGQGTRLTVV.

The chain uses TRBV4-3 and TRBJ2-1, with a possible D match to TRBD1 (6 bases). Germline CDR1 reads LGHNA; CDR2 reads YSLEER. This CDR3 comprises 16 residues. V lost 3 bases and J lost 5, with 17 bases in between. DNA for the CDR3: TGCGCCAGCAGCCAGCAACAGGGTAGTTATCACAATGAGCAGTTCTTC. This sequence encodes CASSQQQGSYHNEQFF.

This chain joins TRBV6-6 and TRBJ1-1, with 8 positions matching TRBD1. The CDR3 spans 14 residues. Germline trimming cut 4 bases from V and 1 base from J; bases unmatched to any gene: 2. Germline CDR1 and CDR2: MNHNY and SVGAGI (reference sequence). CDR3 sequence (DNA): TGTGCCAGCAGTTTAGACAGGGGGAACACTGAAGCTTTCTTT. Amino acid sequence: CASSLDRGNTEAFF.

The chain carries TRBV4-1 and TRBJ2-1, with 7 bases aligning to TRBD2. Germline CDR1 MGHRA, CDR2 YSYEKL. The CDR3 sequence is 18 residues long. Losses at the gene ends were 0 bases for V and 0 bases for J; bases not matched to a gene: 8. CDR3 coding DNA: TGCGCCAGCAGCCAAGAGGAGCGGGGTCCTAGCTCCTACAATGAGCAGTTCTTC. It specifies CASSQEERGPSSYNEQFF.

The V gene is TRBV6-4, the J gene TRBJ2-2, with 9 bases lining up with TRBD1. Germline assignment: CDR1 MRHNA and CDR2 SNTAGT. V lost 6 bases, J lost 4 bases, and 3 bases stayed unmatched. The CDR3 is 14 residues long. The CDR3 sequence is CASSRQGGTGELFF. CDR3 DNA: TGTGCCAGCAGCCGACAGGGGGGCACCGGGGAGCTGTTTTTT.

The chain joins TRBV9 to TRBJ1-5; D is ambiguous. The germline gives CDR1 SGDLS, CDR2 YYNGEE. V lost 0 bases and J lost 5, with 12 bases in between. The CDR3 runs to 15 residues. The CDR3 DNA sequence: TGTGCCAGCAGCGTAGGGGGTTCGAGGGATCAGCCCCAGCATTTT. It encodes CASSVGGSRDQPQHF. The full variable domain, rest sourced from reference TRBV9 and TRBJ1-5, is DSGVTQTPKHLITATGQRVTLRCSPRSGDLSVYWYQQSLDQGLQFLIQYYNGEERAKGNILERFSAQQFPDLHSELNLSSLELGDSALYFCASSVGGSRDQPQHFGDGTRLSIL.